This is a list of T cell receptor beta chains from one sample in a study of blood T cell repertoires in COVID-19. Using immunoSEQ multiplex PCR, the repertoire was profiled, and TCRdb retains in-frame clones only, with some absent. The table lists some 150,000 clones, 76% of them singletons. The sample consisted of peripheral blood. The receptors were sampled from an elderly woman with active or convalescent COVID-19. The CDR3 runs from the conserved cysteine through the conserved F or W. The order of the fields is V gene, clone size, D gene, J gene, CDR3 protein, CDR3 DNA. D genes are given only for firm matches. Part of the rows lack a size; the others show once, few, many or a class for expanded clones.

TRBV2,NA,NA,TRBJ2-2,CASSGQIVGTGELFF,TGTGCCAGCAGTGGACAGATCGTGGGTACCGGGGAGCTGTTTTTT
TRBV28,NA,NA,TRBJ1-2,CATLPGMDLGYTF,TGTGCCACTCTACCGGGGATGGATCTTGGCTACACCTTC
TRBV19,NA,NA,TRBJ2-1,CASSILGGLGNEQFF,TGTGCCAGTAGTATTCTCGGAGGTTTGGGGAATGAGCAGTTCTTC
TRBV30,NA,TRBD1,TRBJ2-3,CAWTGTASTDTQYF,TGTGCCTGGACTGGGACAGCGAGCACAGATACGCAGTATTTT
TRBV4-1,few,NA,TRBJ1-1,CASSHLRGNTEAFF,TGCGCCAGCAGCCATCTCAGGGGTAACACTGAAGCTTTCTTT
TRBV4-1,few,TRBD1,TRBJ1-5,CASSQGPGGNQPQHF,TGCGCCAGCAGCCAAGGGCCAGGGGGGAATCAGCCCCAGCATTTT
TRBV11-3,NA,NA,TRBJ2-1,CASSPEGYNEQFF,TGTGCCAGCAGCCCGGAGGGTTACAATGAGCAGTTCTTC
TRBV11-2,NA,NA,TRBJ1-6,CASSLGEARPSSPLHF,TGTGCCAGCAGCTTAGGGGAGGCCCGGCCAAGTTCACCCCTCCACTTT
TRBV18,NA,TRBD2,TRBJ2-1,CASSPLAVHNEQFF,TGTGCCAGCTCACCTCTAGCGGTACACAATGAGCAGTTCTTC
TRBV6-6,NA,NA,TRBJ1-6,CASSRGGPDSPLHF,TGTGCCAGCAGCCGCGGAGGGCCGGATTCACCCCTCCACTTT
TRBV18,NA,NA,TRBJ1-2,CASSPETDNYGYTF,TGTGCCAGCTCACCCGAGACAGACAACTATGGCTACACCTTC
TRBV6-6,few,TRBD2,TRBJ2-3,CASSRSPAGDTDTQYF,TGTGCCAGCAGTCGGTCCCCAGCGGGGGACACAGATACGCAGTATTTT
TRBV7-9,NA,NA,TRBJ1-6,CASSLGQNNSPLHF,TGTGCCAGCAGCTTAGGACAGAATAATTCACCCCTCCACTTT
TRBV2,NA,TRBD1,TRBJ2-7,CASSPQGLKAEQYF,TGTGCCAGCAGTCCACAGGGGTTAAAGGCTGAGCAGTACTTC
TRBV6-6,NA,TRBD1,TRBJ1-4,CASRGGTNEKLFF,TGTGCCAGCAGAGGGGGCACTAATGAAAAACTGTTTTTT
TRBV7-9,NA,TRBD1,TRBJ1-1,CASTAAGTANTEAFF,TGTGCCAGCACCGCCGCCGGGACAGCGAACACTGAAGCTTTCTTT
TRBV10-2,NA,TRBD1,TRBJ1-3,CASSGRTGTGNTIYF,TGCGCCAGCAGTGGGAGGACAGGGACCGGAAACACCATATATTTT
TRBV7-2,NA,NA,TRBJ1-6,CASSLLRGGNSPLHF,TGTGCCAGCAGCTTACTCCGCGGGGGTAATTCACCCCTCCACTTT
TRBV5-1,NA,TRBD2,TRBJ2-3,CASSPFGPSGLSGTDTQYF,TGCGCCAGCAGCCCTTTCGGGCCTAGCGGCTTATCTGGTACAGATACGCAGTATTTT
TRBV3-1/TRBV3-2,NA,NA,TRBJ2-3,CASSQVFSADTQYF,TGTGCCAGCAGCCAAGTCTTTTCCGCAGATACGCAGTATTTT
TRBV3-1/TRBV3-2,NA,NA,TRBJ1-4,CASSPGRLEKLFF,TGTGCCAGCAGCCCCGGCCGACTGGAAAAACTGTTTTTT
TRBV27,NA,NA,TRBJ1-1,CASRYRGNTEAFF,TGTGCCAGCAGGTATAGGGGGAACACTGAAGCTTTCTTT
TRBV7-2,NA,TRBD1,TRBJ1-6,CASSLTGYNSPLHF,TGTGCCAGCAGCTTGACAGGGTACAATTCACCCCTCCACTTT
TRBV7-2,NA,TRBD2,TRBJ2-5,CASSLEFAGAETQYF,TGTGCCAGCAGCTTAGAATTCGCGGGAGCGGAGACCCAGTACTTC
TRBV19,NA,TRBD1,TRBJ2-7,CASSLISGQGSYEQYF,TGTGCCAGTAGTCTCATCTCGGGACAGGGATCCTACGAGCAGTACTTC
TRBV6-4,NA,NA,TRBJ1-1,CASSESGGTEAFF,TGTGCCAGCAGTGAATCGGGTGGCACTGAAGCTTTCTTT
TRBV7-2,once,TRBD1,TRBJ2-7,CASSFDRAYEQYF,TGTGCCAGCAGCTTCGACAGGGCCTACGAGCAGTACTTC
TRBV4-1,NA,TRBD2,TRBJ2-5,CASSQRGDFSTETQYF,TGCGCCAGCAGCCAACGGGGGGACTTCAGTACGGAGACCCAGTACTTC
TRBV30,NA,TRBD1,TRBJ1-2,CAWNKGAYGYTF,TGTGCCTGGAATAAGGGGGCTTATGGCTACACCTTC
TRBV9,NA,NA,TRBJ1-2,CASRIPGATNYGYTF,TGTGCCAGCAGGATACCAGGGGCAACTAACTATGGCTACACCTTC
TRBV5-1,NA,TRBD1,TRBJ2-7,CASSRLTGGGSEQYF,TGCGCCAGCAGCCGCCTGACAGGGGGAGGCTCCGAGCAGTACTTC
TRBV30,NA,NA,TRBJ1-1,CAWTLGRRTEAFF,TGTGCCTGGACCCTCGGGAGGCGGACTGAAGCTTTCTTT
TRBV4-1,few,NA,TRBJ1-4,CASREPTFNEKLFF,TGCGCCAGCCGGGAGCCAACCTTTAATGAAAAACTGTTTTTT
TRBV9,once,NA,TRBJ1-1,CASSVVEASEAFF,TGTGCCAGCAGCGTAGTAGAGGCTTCTGAAGCTTTCTTT
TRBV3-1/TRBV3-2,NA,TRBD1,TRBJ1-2,CASAESGTGGGLYGYTF,TGTGCCAGCGCTGAATCCGGGACAGGGGGCGGCCTCTATGGCTACACCTTC
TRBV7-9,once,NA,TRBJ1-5,CASSSGTGVQPQHF,TGTGCCAGCAGCAGTGGTACGGGGGTTCAGCCCCAGCATTTT
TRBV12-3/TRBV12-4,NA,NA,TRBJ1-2,CASTWTRDYGYTF,TGTGCCAGCACCTGGACCAGGGACTATGGCTACACCTTC
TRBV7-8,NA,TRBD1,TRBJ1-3,CASSVGGQGENTIYF,TGTGCCAGCAGCGTCGGAGGACAGGGGGAAAACACCATATATTTT
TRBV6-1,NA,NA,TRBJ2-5,CASSETGRRQETQYF,TGTGCCAGCAGTGAAACGGGGAGGCGCCAAGAGACCCAGTACTTC
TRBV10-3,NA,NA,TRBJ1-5,CAIKEQLNQPQHF,TGTGCCATCAAGGAGCAGCTCAATCAGCCCCAGCATTTT
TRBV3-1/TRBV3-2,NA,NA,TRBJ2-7,CASSQDPTGYEQYF,TGTGCCAGCAGCCAAGACCCGACGGGCTACGAGCAGTACTTC
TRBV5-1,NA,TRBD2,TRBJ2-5,CASRFVSGVETQYF,TGCGCCAGCAGATTCGTTAGCGGGGTAGAGACCCAGTACTTC
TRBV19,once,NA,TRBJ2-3,CASSRWSGTDTQYF,TGTGCCAGTAGTAGATGGTCGGGCACAGATACGCAGTATTTT
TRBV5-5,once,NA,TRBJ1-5,CASSPGEQPQHF,TGTGCCAGCAGCCCAGGGGAACAGCCCCAGCATTTT
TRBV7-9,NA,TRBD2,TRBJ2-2,CASSLETSGSPGELFF,TGTGCCAGCAGCTTAGAGACTAGCGGGTCCCCCGGGGAGCTGTTTTTT
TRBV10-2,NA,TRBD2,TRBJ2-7,CATSLGPGLAGFEQYF,TGCGCCACCTCCCTAGGGCCGGGACTAGCGGGTTTCGAGCAGTACTTC
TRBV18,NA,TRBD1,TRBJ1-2,CASSPTGRGDRARYTF,TGTGCCAGCTCACCAACAGGGCGGGGGGACAGGGCCCGCTACACCTTC
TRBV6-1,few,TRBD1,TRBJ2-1,CASSEGGTGLNNEQFF,TGTGCCAGCAGTGAAGGAGGGACAGGTCTCAACAATGAGCAGTTCTTC
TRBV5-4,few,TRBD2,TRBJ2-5,CASSLGTSGSQETQYF,TGTGCCAGCAGCCTGGGGACTAGCGGATCACAAGAGACCCAGTACTTC
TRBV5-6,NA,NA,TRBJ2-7,CASRYYQGFYEQYF,TGTGCCAGCAGGTATTATCAGGGTTTCTACGAGCAGTACTTC
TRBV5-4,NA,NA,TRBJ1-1,CASTTGVDTEAFF,TGTGCCAGCACCACAGGTGTTGACACTGAAGCTTTCTTT
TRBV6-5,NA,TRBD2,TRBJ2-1,CAIAPGLAAYNEQFF,TGTGCCATCGCCCCGGGACTAGCGGCCTACAATGAGCAGTTCTTC
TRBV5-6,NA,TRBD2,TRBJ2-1,CASSPRTSGGSSEQFF,TGTGCCAGCAGCCCTCGGACTAGCGGGGGGTCGAGTGAGCAGTTCTTC
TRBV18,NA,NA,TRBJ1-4,CASSPQIGQATNEKLFF,TGTGCCAGCTCACCCCAAATCGGACAAGCAACTAATGAAAAACTGTTTTTT
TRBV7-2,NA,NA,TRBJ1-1,CASSTSTGGTEAFF,TGTGCCAGCAGCACCTCGACAGGCGGGACTGAAGCTTTCTTT
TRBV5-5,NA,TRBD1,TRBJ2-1,CASSPGTGGVSYNEQFF,TGTGCCAGCAGCCCCGGGACAGGGGGCGTCTCCTACAATGAGCAGTTCTTC
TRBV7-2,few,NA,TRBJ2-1,CASSSRLPYNEQFF,TGTGCCAGCAGCTCCCGACTCCCGTACAATGAGCAGTTCTTC